The 32 T cell receptor beta chains presented below share a single source sample, sequenced in a study of T-cell reconstitution after alpha-beta-depleted transplantation in children. Unique molecular identifiers were built into the TCRbeta library. One entry per CDR3 protein results from TCRdb running MiXCR on the PCR reads. Among 800,000 to 1,000,000 distinct CDR3 sequences listed, under 30% were seen once. The sample here was PBMCs, mostly from graft donor cells, taken 360 days after TCRalphabeta/CD19-depleted stem cell transplant. The receptor set was obtained from a boy less than two years old who had a stem cell transplant for SCID, so the T cells may come from the graft donor.

V and J are TRBV24-1 and TRBJ2-1; D gene unclear. In germline, CDR1 is KGHDR, CDR2 SFDVKD. The CDR3 is 15 residues long. With 4 bases removed from V and 0 bases from J, the gap between germline ends came to 9 bases. CDR3 sequence: CATSDARSSYNEQFF. The CDR3 coding sequence is TGTGCCACCAGTGACGCCAGAAGCTCCTACAATGAGCAGTTCTTC.

Here the CDR3 DNA reads TGCAGTGCTAAGCGGGGGATTACAGATACGCAGTATTTT. This translates into CSAKRGITDTQYF. The chain joins TRBV20-1 to TRBJ2-3, with 8 bases that match TRBD2. J lost 3 bases, V lost 4 bases, and 3 bases had no gene match. The CDR3 has 13 amino acids. The V gene's germline CDR1 is DFQATT and CDR2 SNEGSKA (reference sequence).

The table lists this clonotype with a few counts. The chain has TRBV28 and TRBJ2-5; possible D gene TRBD1, 6 bases. Germline CDR1 reads MDHEN; CDR2 reads SYDVKM. The CDR3 is 17 amino acids. Between the trimmed V and J ends, which lost 6 bases and 2 bases, there was a span of 22 bases. This chain's CDR3 is CASSFPRQEEWQETQYF. The CDR3 nucleotides read TGTGCCAGCAGCTTCCCCCGACAGGAGGAGTGGCAAGAGACCCAGTACTTC.

The V and J genes are TRBV18 and TRBJ2-5; TRBD2 matches 10 bases. The DNA matches TRBJ2-3 better at its end, which makes the J call doubtful. The CDR3 totals 14 residues. Germline V gene data show CDR1 as KGHSH and CDR2 as LQKENI. For the CDR3, the DNA is TGTGCCAGCTCACCGAGCGGGGGGGCCGGTACGCAGTATTTT. Amino acid sequence: CASSPSGGAGTQYF.

CDR3 in DNA: TGCGCCAGCAGCTGTGGCTACGACCAAGAGACCCAGTACTTC. This codes for CASSCGYDQETQYF. The chain uses TRBV4-1 and TRBJ2-5; no reliable D call. Germline V gene sequence: CDR1 MGHRA, CDR2 YSYEKL. CDR3 length: 14 amino acids. Trimming left V 5 bases short and J 0 bases short, with 10 bases between.

The genes are TRBV6-1 and TRBJ1-2; D is unresolved. V lost 6 bases to trimming and J lost 5 bases, with 16 bases between them. The CDR3 spans 14 residues. Germline CDR1 reads MNHNS; CDR2 reads SASEGT. CDR3 loop: CASRAGRSGYGYTF. The DNA for the CDR3 is TGTGCCAGCAGAGCAGGACGGTCCGGGTATGGCTACACCTTC.

This clonotype was seen a few times. The V and J genes are TRBV12-3 or TRBV12-4 and TRBJ2-3; maybe TRBD2 (6 bases). The V gene lost 6 bases and the J gene lost 6 bases, with 25 bases spanning the gap. This CDR3 contains 17 residues. This chain's CDR3 is CASRPPGLRKVDDTQYF. CDR3 DNA sequence: TGTGCCAGCAGACCCCCGGGACTCAGGAAGGTCGATGATACGCAGTATTTT.

This sequence joins TRBV11-2 and TRBJ1-1; a weak D match, TRBD1 (5 bases). Germline CDR1 SGHAT, CDR2 FQNNGV. The CDR3 runs to 17 residues. Trimming removed 5 bases from V and 4 bases from J, with 23 bases in between. The CDR3 here is CASSRAKVGTGTTEAFF. CDR3 coding DNA: TGTGCCAGCAGCCGAGCAAAGGTAGGAACTGGGACCACTGAAGCTTTCTTT.

This clonotype occurred a few times. Sequence at one end of the junction differs from germline and may be a read error. This sequence joins TRBV20-1 and TRBJ2-7; 9 positions match TRBD2. The CDR3 has 12 residues. Per the germline V gene, CDR1 is DFQATT and CDR2 is SNEGSKA (reference sequence). In DNA, the CDR3 is TGCAGTGCTAGAGTGTCGCTAGCGGGGATCCGCTTC. Translated, it gives CSARVSLAGIRF.

This chain's CDR3 is CASSQVSTIITDTQYF. The CDR3, as DNA: TGTGCCAGCAGCCAAGTTAGTACAATAATCACAGATACGCAGTATTTT. The gene calls are TRBV4-2 and TRBJ2-3; D gene unclear. V was cut by 1 base and J by 2 bases, with 13 bases left in between. Germline lookup yields CDR1 LGHNA and CDR2 YNFKEQ. The CDR3 has 16 residues.

The V gene is TRBV20-1, the J gene TRBJ2-3; 9 nucleotides match TRBD2. The CDR3 consists of 15 residues. Germline V lookup: CDR1 DFQATT, CDR2 SNEGSKA (reference sequence). The V gene end was trimmed by 1 base and the J gene end by 4 bases; junction bases not matched to a gene: 6. The CDR3 region is CSARGLAGRSDTQYF. CDR3 sequence (DNA): TGCAGTGCTAGAGGGCTAGCGGGGCGATCAGATACGCAGTATTTT.

The J gene is TRBJ2-5, the V gene TRBV12-3 or TRBV12-4; TRBD2 matches 7 bases. CDR3 length: 13 amino acids. Trimming cost V 2 bases and J 9 bases; bases outside gene matches: 6. CDR3 sequence: CASSLSREGAQYF. In DNA, the CDR3 is TGTGCCAGCAGTTTAAGCAGGGAGGGTGCCCAGTACTTC.

This clonotype was counted many times. V gene TRBV28 combines with J gene TRBJ2-7; tentatively, D is TRBD2 (6 bases). V was cut by 6 bases and J by 3 bases, with 15 bases left in between. The CDR3 loop spans 14 amino acids. Germline V gives CDR1 MDHEN, CDR2 SYDVKM. The chain's CDR3 is CASRGGQGIYEQYF. The CDR3 DNA reads TGTGCCAGCAGGGGAGGCCAGGGAATCTACGAGCAGTACTTC.

The chain carries TRBV20-1 and TRBJ2-3; 9 bases match TRBD2. The CDR3 runs 17 residues. Per germline, CDR1 DFQATT and CDR2 SNEGSKA (reference sequence). Losses at the gene ends were 2 bases for V and 1 base for J; bases not matched to a gene: 10. The CDR3 is CSARLLTQRGGTDTQYF. CDR3 DNA: TGCAGTGCTAGATTGTTGACCCAGCGGGGGGGCACAGATACGCAGTATTTT.

The gene calls are TRBV20-1 and TRBJ2-7; D is ambiguous. Per germline, CDR1 DFQATT and CDR2 SNEGSKA (reference sequence). The V end lost 3 bases, the J end lost 6 bases, and 15 bases lay between the germline ends. This CDR3 spans 13 amino acids. CDR3 region: CSASNQHSSEQYF. The CDR3, as DNA: TGCAGTGCTAGTAATCAGCACTCTAGCGAGCAGTACTTC.

Ten or more counts support this clonotype. The CDR3: CASRNGAFVTGELFF. The CDR3 nucleotides read TGTGCCAGCAGGAACGGGGCATTTGTCACCGGGGAGCTGTTTTTT. The chain uses TRBV11-2 and TRBJ2-2; the D call may be TRBD1 or TRBD2 (5 bases each). CDR1 is SGHAT and CDR2 is FQNNGV in the germline V gene. With 6 bases removed from V and 4 bases from J, the gap between germline ends came to 15 bases. This CDR3 contains 15 residues.

This clonotype has more than one count but fewer than ten. The chain carries TRBV12-3 or TRBV12-4 and TRBJ2-3, with D possibly TRBD1 on 5 matching bases. V lost 5 bases to trimming and J lost 5 bases, with 17 bases between them. The CDR3 extends over 15 amino acids. Here the CDR3 reads CASSPRRGPGDTQYF. The CDR3 bases are TGTGCCAGCAGTCCGCGTAGGGGTCCGGGAGATACGCAGTATTTT.

This clonotype was seen only a few times. The chain links TRBV12-3 or TRBV12-4 to TRBJ1-5; 9 bases align to TRBD1. Losses at the gene ends were 4 bases for V and 7 bases for J; bases not matched to a gene: 8. This CDR3 is built from 15 residues. CDR3 residues: CASSSQGAFGQPQHF. The CDR3 coding sequence is TGTGCCAGCAGTTCACAGGGGGCGTTTGGACAGCCCCAGCATTTT.

The gene calls are TRBV5-1 and TRBJ2-2; a weak D match, TRBD1 (6 bases). This CDR3 has 15 residues. V gave up 0 bases and J gave up 5 bases, with 11 bases separating them. CDR1 and CDR2 (germline): SGHRS, YFSETQ. The CDR3 DNA follows: TGCGCCAGCAGCTTGGATTCAACAGGGACCGGGGAGCTGTTTTTT. Translating gives CASSLDSTGTGELFF.

This clonotype was seen more than once but under ten times. The J gene is TRBJ2-5, the V gene TRBV25-1; D is perhaps TRBD2 (5 bases). This CDR3 contains 14 residues. Trimming cost V 2 bases and J 4 bases, with 11 bases left between them. CDR1 and CDR2 (germline): MGHDK, SYGVNS. The CDR3 region has the DNA TGTGCCAGCAGTGAAGGAGGAGTGGGAGAGACCCAGTACTTC. Translation: CASSEGGVGETQYF.

V is TRBV5-1 and J is TRBJ1-1, with D perhaps matching TRBD1 (5 bases). Trimming took off 9 bases at V and 4 bases at J, with 22 bases between the two ends. This CDR3 contains 15 residues. CDR1 is SGHRS and CDR2 is YFSETQ in the germline V gene. In DNA, the CDR3 is TGCGCCACCGGGAGGGACGGCAAAGGAGGCACTGAAGCTTTCTTT. Translation gives CATGRDGKGGTEAFF.

V usage is TRBV7-2 and J usage is TRBJ2-3; a weak D match, TRBD2 (7 bases). The CDR3 covers 15 residues. Trimming pared 1 base from V and 5 bases from J, leaving 13 bases between. Germline assignment: CDR1 SGHTA and CDR2 FQGNSA. CDR3 amino acids: CASSLVGGRVDTQYF. DNA for the CDR3: TGTGCCAGCAGCTTAGTCGGGGGGCGGGTAGATACGCAGTATTTT.

This clonotype was seen only a few times. The genes are TRBV6-5 and TRBJ1-1; D perhaps matches TRBD1 (5 bases). V was clipped by 5 bases and J by 1 base, with 14 bases between them. CDR3 size: 15 residues. Germline V gene sequence: CDR1 MNHEY, CDR2 SVGAGI. This chain's CDR3 is CASSTDVGGNTEAFF. DNA of the CDR3: TGTGCCAGCAGTACCGATGTCGGGGGGAACACTGAAGCTTTCTTT.

V is TRBV5-1 and J is TRBJ2-5; D remains unclear. Per germline, CDR1 SGHRS and CDR2 YFSETQ. V was cut by 3 bases and J by 4 bases, with 13 bases left in between. CDR3 length: 14 amino acids. CDR3 sequence: CASSSVVVSETQYF. For the CDR3, the DNA is TGCGCCAGCAGCTCGGTAGTGGTATCAGAGACCCAGTACTTC.

This clonotype was counted a single time. This rearrangement joins TRBV10-3 to TRBJ1-4; D is uncertain. Germline CDR1 ENHRY, CDR2 SYGVKD. The CDR3 consists of 12 residues. Trimming left V 8 bases short and J 5 bases short, with 9 bases between. Here the CDR3 DNA reads TGTGCCATCGGTGGCGGAAATGAAAAACTGTTTTTT. It translates to CAIGGGNEKLFF.

The V call is TRBV5-1, the J call TRBJ2-5; D is undetermined. Germline V lookup: CDR1 SGHRS, CDR2 YFSETQ. The CDR3 totals 16 residues. V was pared by 2 bases and J by 2 bases, with 16 bases between. The DNA of the CDR3 is TGCGCCAGCAGCTTCCTGGCCAAGATGGGGCAAGAGACCCAGTACTTC. This codes for CASSFLAKMGQETQYF.

This clonotype was observed a handful of times. The rearrangement uses TRBV20-1 and TRBJ1-4; no clear D. The CDR3 is made up of 16 amino acids. V shed 0 bases and J shed 0 bases, with 11 bases lying between them. CDR1 DFQATT and CDR2 SNEGSKA come from the germline V gene (reference sequence). The CDR3 loop is CSARDRRNPTNEKLFF. For the CDR3, the DNA is TGCAGTGCTAGAGATCGGAGGAACCCAACTAATGAAAAACTGTTTTTT.

The chain joins TRBV28 to TRBJ2-7; the D gene is possibly TRBD2 (5 bases). Germline CDR1 and CDR2: MDHEN and SYDVKM. The CDR3 loop spans 15 amino acids. Trimming stripped 4 bases from V and 3 bases from J, with 16 bases between. CDR3 nucleotides: TGTGCCAGCAGTTCTCAGTCCCTCGGGGTCTACGAGCAGTACTTC. The encoded protein is CASSSQSLGVYEQYF.

The chain is built from TRBV5-1 and TRBJ2-1, with D maybe TRBD2 (6 bases). V was pared by 2 bases and J by 6 bases, with 24 bases between. CDR3 length equals 18 residues. The germline V gene encodes CDR1 SGHRS and CDR2 YFSETQ. The CDR3 sequence: CASSFVGGDPVGGNEQFF. The CDR3 DNA reads TGCGCCAGCAGCTTTGTAGGAGGGGATCCCGTTGGGGGCAATGAGCAGTTCTTC.

This rearrangement joins TRBV7-9 to TRBJ2-3; D call uncertain. The CDR3 loop spans 12 amino acids. The germline V gene encodes CDR1 SEHNR and CDR2 FQNEAQ (reference sequence). Trimming removed 2 bases from V and 6 bases from J, with 6 bases in between. CDR3 amino acids: CASSLLMDTQYF. The CDR3 region has the DNA TGTGCCAGCAGCTTATTGATGGATACGCAGTATTTT.

The genes are TRBV5-4 and TRBJ2-7, with 7 bases fitting TRBD1. The length of the CDR3 is 15 residues. The V segment lost 2 bases and the J segment 3 bases; nucleotides outside the gene matches: 8. Germline-derived CDR1 and CDR2 are SGHNT and YYREEE (reference sequence). The CDR3 is CASSLGQETFYEQYF. CDR3 coding DNA: TGTGCCAGCAGCTTAGGACAGGAGACATTCTACGAGCAGTACTTC.

The V gene is TRBV5-6, the J gene TRBJ1-5, with D unclear. This CDR3 spans 17 amino acids. V was shortened by 0 bases and J by 5 bases, with 18 bases between the two germline ends. Germline V gene sequence: CDR1 SGHDT, CDR2 YYEEEE. The CDR3: CASSLGTGASPHQPQHF. As DNA, the CDR3 is TGTGCCAGCAGCTTGGGGACCGGAGCTTCACCTCATCAGCCCCAGCATTTT. The whole variable domain, filled in from reference TRBV5-6 and TRBJ1-5, reads DAGVTQSPTHLIKTRGQQVTLRCSPKSGHDTVSWYQQALGQGPQFIFQYYEEEERQRGNFPDRFSGHQFPNYSSELNVNALLLGDSALYLCASSLGTGASPHQPQHFGDGTRLSIL.